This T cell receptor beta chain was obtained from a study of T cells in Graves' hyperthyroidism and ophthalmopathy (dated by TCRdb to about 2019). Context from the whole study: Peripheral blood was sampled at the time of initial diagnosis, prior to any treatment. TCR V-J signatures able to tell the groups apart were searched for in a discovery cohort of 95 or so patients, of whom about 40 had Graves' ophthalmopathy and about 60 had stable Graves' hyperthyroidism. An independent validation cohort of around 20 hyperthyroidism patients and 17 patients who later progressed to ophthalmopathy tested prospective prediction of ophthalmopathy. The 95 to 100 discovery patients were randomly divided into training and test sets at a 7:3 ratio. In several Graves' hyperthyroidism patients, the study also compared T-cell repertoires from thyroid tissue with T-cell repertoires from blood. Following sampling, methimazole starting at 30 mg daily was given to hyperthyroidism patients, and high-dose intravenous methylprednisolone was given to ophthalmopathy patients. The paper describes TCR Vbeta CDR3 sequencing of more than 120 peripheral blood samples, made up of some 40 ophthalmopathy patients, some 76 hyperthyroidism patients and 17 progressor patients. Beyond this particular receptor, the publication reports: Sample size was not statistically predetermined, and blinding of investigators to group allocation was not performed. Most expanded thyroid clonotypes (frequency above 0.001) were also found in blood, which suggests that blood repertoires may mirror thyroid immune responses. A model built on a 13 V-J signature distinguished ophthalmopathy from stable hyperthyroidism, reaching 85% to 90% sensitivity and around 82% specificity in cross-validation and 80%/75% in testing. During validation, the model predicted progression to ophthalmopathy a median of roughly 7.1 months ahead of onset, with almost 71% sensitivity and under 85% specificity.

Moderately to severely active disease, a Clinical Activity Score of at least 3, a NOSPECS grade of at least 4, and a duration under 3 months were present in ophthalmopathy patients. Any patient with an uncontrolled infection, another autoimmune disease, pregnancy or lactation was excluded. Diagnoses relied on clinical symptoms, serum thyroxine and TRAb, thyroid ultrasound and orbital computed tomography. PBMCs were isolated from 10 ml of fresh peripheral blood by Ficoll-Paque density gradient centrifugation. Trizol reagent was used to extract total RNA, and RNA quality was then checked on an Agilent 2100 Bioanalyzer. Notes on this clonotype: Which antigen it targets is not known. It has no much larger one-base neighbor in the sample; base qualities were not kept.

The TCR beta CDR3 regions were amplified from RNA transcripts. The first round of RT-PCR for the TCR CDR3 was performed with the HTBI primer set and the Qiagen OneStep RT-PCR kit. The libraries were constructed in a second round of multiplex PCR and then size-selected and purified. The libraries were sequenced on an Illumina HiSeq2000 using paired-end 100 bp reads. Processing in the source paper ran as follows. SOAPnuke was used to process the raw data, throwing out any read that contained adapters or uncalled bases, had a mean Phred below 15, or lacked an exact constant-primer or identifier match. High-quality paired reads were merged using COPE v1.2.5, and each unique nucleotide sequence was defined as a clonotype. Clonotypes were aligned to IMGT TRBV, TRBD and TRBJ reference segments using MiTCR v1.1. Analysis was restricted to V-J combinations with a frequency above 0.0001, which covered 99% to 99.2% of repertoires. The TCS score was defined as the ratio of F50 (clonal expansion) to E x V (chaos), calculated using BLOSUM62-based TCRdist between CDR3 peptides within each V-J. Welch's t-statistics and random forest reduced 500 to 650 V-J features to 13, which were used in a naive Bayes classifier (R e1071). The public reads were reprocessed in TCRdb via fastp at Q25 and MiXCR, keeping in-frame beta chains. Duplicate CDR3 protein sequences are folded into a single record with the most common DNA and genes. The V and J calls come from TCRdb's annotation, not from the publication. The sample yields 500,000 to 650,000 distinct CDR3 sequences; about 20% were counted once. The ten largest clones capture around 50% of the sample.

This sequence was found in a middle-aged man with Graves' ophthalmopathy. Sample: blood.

The CDR3 here reads CANRDGYGYTF. At the DNA level, the sequence is TGTGCCAACCGGGACGGCTATGGCTACACCTTC. The sequence joins TRBV2 to TRBJ1-2; tentative D gene TRBD1, with 5 bases matching. From the germline V gene, CDR1 is SNHLY and CDR2 is FYNNEI. The CDR3, cysteine through phenylalanine, is 11 amino acids long. The DNA shown is the 33-base CDR3, in frame from base 1. V lost 10 bases and J lost 4 bases; the stretch between them is 10 bases long.